Reported below is one T cell receptor (beta chain). Its antigen is currently unknown. The sample comes from a study of blood T cells in healthy people across ages. Using a J-beta primer mix together with a sample-barcoded 5' primer, a second PCR was run for 7 to 11 cycles. In TCRdb, the 5' RACE reads were re-called with MiXCR into one record per CDR3 protein. Among about 680,000 distinct CDR3 sequences, around 49% were seen once, and the ten largest hold 25% to 35%. General study points: Estimates based on one million T cells were treated as lower bounds. Naive and antigen-experienced cells could not be conclusively compared, given unsorted PBMCs.

Aged roughly 6 to 100, donors were systemically healthy Caucasians from Russia. Staff drew approximately 9.7 milliliters of peripheral blood from each donor. The receptor was isolated from a woman aged 60 to 75 in good health. Material for sequencing was blood.

CDR3 sequence: CASSSGQVYSNQPQHF. DNA of the CDR3: TGTGCCAGCAGTTCGGGACAGGTTTATAGCAATCAGCCCCAGCATTTT. The chain has TRBV12-3 or TRBV12-4 and TRBJ1-5, with 8 bases that match TRBD1. The CDR3 runs to 16 residues. V was clipped by 4 bases and J by 0 bases; unmatched bases: 5.